This T cell receptor beta chain was retrieved from a study of regulatory T cells in long-lasting Graves disease. Time point indicated: newly diagnosed GD, antithyroid drugs for less than 3 months. RNA extracted from PBMCs served as the sequencing template. There are many counts of this clonotype. This CDR3 is 15 amino acids long. The germline CDR1 and CDR2 sequences are MNHEY and SVGEGT. V dropped 4 bases and J dropped 5 bases, with 17 bases sitting between them. Investigators prepared the TCR beta libraries by applying iRepertoire HTBI primers and Arm-PCR of CDR3 regions. MiXCR was run by TCRdb on the multiplex PCR reads, yielding one entry per CDR3 protein. The repertoire includes about 330,000 distinct CDR3 sequences, 15% to 20% of them detected once, and 20% to 25% sits in the top ten. The same data also went into a second study, on T cells in Graves' hyperthyroidism and ophthalmopathy. As reported in that work: Stability of Graves' hyperthyroidism was defined as absent ophthalmopathy progression within 18 months. The study enrolled patients aged 18 to 65 with newly diagnosed hyperthyroidism of under 2 months' duration. Used for diagnoses were clinical symptoms, serum thyroxine and TRAb, thyroid ultrasound and orbital computed tomography.

The TCR sequence derives from a woman under 30 with Graves disease. Here the sequenced sample was peripheral blood mononuclear cells (PBMCs), taken at new diagnosis, from a patient treated with antithyroid drugs. The chain combines TRBV6-2 or TRBV6-3 with TRBJ2-5; maybe TRBD2 (7 bases). This chain's CDR3 is CASSSVGGQYETQYF. The CDR3 nucleotides read TGTGCCAGCAGTTCCGTCGGGGGGCAATACGAGACCCAGTACTTC.